The 28 T cell receptor beta chains listed next were all sequenced from one sample in a study of cytomegalovirus exposure and HLA in healthy donors. 13 Jbeta primers and 60 Vbeta primers were used for the PCR. Method: immunoSEQ multiplex PCR; TCRdb's copy keeps in-frame clones and lacks some. The profile shows 50,000 to 65,000 clones, 75% to 85% of them singletons. Sequencing used PBMCs. The receptors originated from a man in his fifties or sixties in good health and CMV-seropositive.

A remark on this clone: Compared with germline, one end of the junction differs, possibly owing to a read error. The V and J genes are TRBV5-4 and TRBJ1-1; 7 bases are shared with TRBD1. The CDR3 length is 14 residues. Germline V gives CDR1 SGHNT, CDR2 YYREEE (reference sequence). The chain's CDR3 is CASSLAGGNAEAFF. CDR3 nucleotide sequence: TGTGCCAGCAGCTTGGCAGGGGGGAACGCTGAAGCTTTCTTT.

The chain carries TRBV7-8 and TRBJ2-7; 8 positions agree with TRBD2. The CDR3 contains 15 residues. Trimming at V came to 1 base and at J to 4 bases, leaving 6 bases not matched to a gene. Germline V gives CDR1 SGHVS, CDR2 FQNEAQ. This chain's CDR3 is CASSLGAGGFYEQYF. The CDR3, as DNA: TGTGCCAGCAGCTTAGGTGCGGGGGGTTTTTACGAGCAGTACTTC.

The genes are TRBV7-2 and TRBJ2-7; TRBD2 agrees at 10 bases. The germline CDR1 and CDR2 sequences are SGHTA and FQGNSA. CDR3 size: 14 residues. V lost 3 bases to trimming and J lost 2 bases; unmatched junction nucleotides: 1. CDR3 bases: TGTGCCAGCAGCTTTAGCGGGGGGCCCTACGAGCAGTACTTC. Residues: CASSFSGGPYEQYF.

The V gene is TRBV30, the J gene TRBJ2-2; 13 bases line up with TRBD2. Germline V CDR1 and CDR2: GTSNPN, SVGIG (reference sequence). The trim removed 1 base at V and 2 bases at J, leaving 1 base unmatched. The CDR3 spans 16 residues. The CDR3 DNA follows: TGTGCCTGGAGTGGGGGACTAGCGGGAAACACCGGGGAGCTGTTTTTT. As protein: CAWSGGLAGNTGELFF.

V gene TRBV11-1 combines with J gene TRBJ2-1, with 12 positions matching TRBD2. Germline V gives CDR1 SGHAT, CDR2 FQDESV (reference sequence). This CDR3 region has 17 residues. J lost 11 bases, V lost 1 base, and 12 bases had no gene match. This CDR3 is CASSLGSGLAGPLQQFF. As DNA, the CDR3 is TGTGCCAGCAGCTTAGGTTCTGGACTAGCGGGGCCCCTCCAGCAGTTCTTC.

This clone was detected once. V usage is TRBV2 and J usage is TRBJ2-1; 13 bases are shared with TRBD2. The trim removed 8 bases at V and 7 bases at J, leaving 11 bases unmatched. The CDR3 covers 16 residues. CDR1 is SNHLY, CDR2 FYNNEI, per germline. The CDR3 region is CASSKGGTSGINEQFF. The CDR3 DNA is TGTGCCAGCTCAAAAGGCGGGACTAGCGGGATAAATGAGCAGTTCTTC.

This clone was seen just once. V usage is TRBV5-6 and J usage is TRBJ1-1; TRBD1 aligns across 8 bases. The trim removed 7 bases at V and 10 bases at J, leaving 15 bases unmatched. The CDR3 extends over 14 amino acids. Germline V gives CDR1 SGHDT, CDR2 YYEEEE. The CDR3 region is CASDGQGLSGAAFF. CDR3 DNA: TGTGCCAGCGATGGACAGGGATTGAGTGGGGCAGCTTTCTTT. Full variable domain (outside the CDR3, taken from reference TRBV5-6 and TRBJ1-1): DAGVTQSPTHLIKTRGQQVTLRCSPKSGHDTVSWYQQALGQGPQFIFQYYEEEERQRGNFPDRFSGHQFPNYSSELNVNALLLGDSALYLCASDGQGLSGAAFFGQGTRLTVV.

The J gene is TRBJ2-7, the V gene TRBV4-2; a weak D match, TRBD2 (7 bases). Germline values: CDR1 LGHNA, CDR2 YNFKEQ. The CDR3 sequence is 16 residues long. The V end was cut by 1 base, the J end by 2 bases, with 15 bases between. CDR3 in amino acids: CASSQARGADTYEQYF. The CDR3 bases are TGTGCCAGCAGCCAAGCCCGGGGGGCCGATACCTACGAGCAGTACTTC.

In its sample, this clone was seen once. The rearrangement links TRBV14 to TRBJ2-7, with 7 positions matching TRBD1. Germline trimming cut 0 bases from V and 3 bases from J; bases unmatched to any gene: 11. In germline, CDR1 is SGHDN, CDR2 FVKESK. CDR3 length equals 17 residues. The CDR3: CASSQEGRDSFFYEQYF. The CDR3 coding sequence is TGTGCCAGCAGCCAAGAAGGCCGGGACAGCTTTTTCTACGAGCAGTACTTC.

V usage is TRBV30 and J usage is TRBJ2-1; maybe TRBD2 (5 bases). The CDR3 consists of 14 residues. Germline CDR1 reads GTSNPN; CDR2 reads SVGIG (reference sequence). Trimming cost V 0 bases and J 5 bases, with 11 bases left between them. The CDR3 DNA sequence: TGTGCCTGGAGTGTACGGTTAGCGCACAATGAGCAGTTCTTC. Translation: CAWSVRLAHNEQFF.

The V call is TRBV6-5, the J call TRBJ1-6, with 7 bases matching TRBD1. Germline trimming cut 0 bases from V and 7 bases from J; bases unmatched to any gene: 6. Germline V gene sequence: CDR1 MNHEY, CDR2 SVGAGI. There are 16 residues in the CDR3. The CDR3 protein is CASSYSPGTANSPLHF. The CDR3 region has the DNA TGTGCCAGCAGTTACTCCCCCGGGACAGCAAATTCACCCCTCCACTTT.

The chain carries TRBV5-1 and TRBJ1-3; TRBD1 matches 8 bases. The CDR3 length is 15 residues. Trimming cost V 7 bases and J 2 bases; bases outside gene matches: 8. Germline CDR1 SGHRS, CDR2 YFSETQ. CDR3 loop: CASGAAGGPGNTIYF. DNA of the CDR3: TGCGCCAGCGGGGCCGCAGGGGGCCCTGGAAACACCATATATTTT. The entire variable domain, with the rest obtained from reference TRBV5-1 and TRBJ1-3, is as follows: KAGVTQTPRYLIKTRGQQVTLSCSPISGHRSVSWYQQTPGQGLQFLFEYFSETQRNKGNFPGRFSGRQFSNSRSEMNVSTLELGDSALYLCASGAAGGPGNTIYFGEGSWLTVV.

The rearrangement links TRBV27 to TRBJ1-6; no clear D gene. The germline V gene has CDR1 MNHEY and CDR2 SMNVEV (reference sequence). Trimming took 0 bases from V and 4 from J, leaving 7 bases between them. This CDR3 contains 15 residues. The CDR3: CASSLSGRYNSPLHF. CDR3 nucleotides: TGTGCCAGCAGTTTATCGGGGAGGTATAATTCACCCCTCCACTTT.

The V gene is TRBV6-1, the J gene TRBJ2-5, with 8 bases identical to TRBD1. The closer fit of TRBJ2-7 to the DNA end suggests the J call may be wrong. CDR1 MNHNS and CDR2 SASEGT come from the germline V gene. CDR3 length: 14 residues. The CDR3 reads CASSKQGGYYEQYF. The CDR3 coding sequence is TGTGCCAGCAGCAAACAGGGGGGATACTACGAGCAGTACTTC.

The table lists this clone with a few counts. The V and J genes are TRBV2 and TRBJ1-5; D is unclear. Germline V gives CDR1 SNHLY, CDR2 FYNNEI. This CDR3 comprises 19 residues. V shed 6 bases and J shed 0 bases, with 24 bases lying between them. This CDR3 is CASSKRGKSTEYSNQPQHF. CDR3 bases: TGTGCCAGCAGCAAGAGAGGAAAAAGTACTGAATATAGCAATCAGCCCCAGCATTTT. The whole variable domain, filled in from reference TRBV2 and TRBJ1-5, reads EPEVTQTPSHQVTQMGQEVILRCVPISNHLYFYWYRQILGQKVEFLVSFYNNEISEKSEIFDDQFSVERPDGSNFTLKIRSTKLEDSAMYFCASSKRGKSTEYSNQPQHFGDGTRLSIL.

The rearrangement links TRBV5-1 to TRBJ2-3; a weak D match, TRBD1 (6 bases). CDR1 is SGHRS and CDR2 is YFSETQ in the germline V gene. The V gene lost 1 base and the J gene lost 8 bases, with 14 bases spanning the gap. The CDR3 covers 14 residues. The CDR3 nucleotides read TGCGCCAGCAGCTTGCGGACAGTCGGAGGTACGCAGTATTTT. It is translated as CASSLRTVGGTQYF.

This clone was seen more than once but under ten times. A read error may account for a junction end that differs from germline. V gene TRBV4-1 combines with J gene TRBJ1-2, with D uncertain. The CDR3 extends over 14 amino acids. CDR1 MGHRA and CDR2 YSYEKL come from the germline V gene. For the CDR3, the DNA is TGTGCCACCCTACACGCTAGGAGGAACTATGGCTACACCTTC. Its translation is CATLHARRNYGYTF.

This chain connects TRBV27 to TRBJ2-6; TRBD1 is a possible D gene (5 bases). The V end lost 2 bases, the J end lost 0 bases, and 5 bases lay between the germline ends. The CDR3 covers 15 residues. CDR1 is MNHEY, CDR2 SMNVEV, per germline (reference sequence). Here the CDR3 DNA reads TGTGCCAGCAGTTTAGACAGCTCTGGGGCCAACGTCCTGACTTTC. This codes for CASSLDSSGANVLTF.

This chain joins TRBV27 and TRBJ2-5; TRBD2 might be the D (6 bases). CDR1 and CDR2 from the germline V gene are MNHEY and SMNVEV (reference sequence). The CDR3 spans 18 residues. Trimming pared 5 bases from V and 2 bases from J, leaving 24 bases between. CDR3 nucleotides: TGTGCCAGCAGTCCGCGGACGGTAGCGGTCCCGGGGCAAGAGACCCAGTACTTC. Translating it yields CASSPRTVAVPGQETQYF.

The V and J genes are TRBV7-3 and TRBJ2-2; 8 bases are a match to TRBD2. The CDR3 totals 16 residues. Trimming took 5 bases from V and 4 from J; bases not matched to a gene: 9. Germline assignment: CDR1 SGHTA and CDR2 FQGTGA. The CDR3 sequence: CASSETSGVGTGELFF. The CDR3 coding sequence is TGTGCCAGCAGCGAAACTAGCGGCGTCGGCACCGGGGAGCTGTTTTTT.

J is TRBJ2-3 and V is TRBV18; no clear D gene. Germline V gene sequence: CDR1 KGHSH, CDR2 LQKENI. The length of the CDR3 is 14 residues. V lost 0 bases and J 0 bases, leaving 4 bases between the germline ends. The CDR3 here is CASSPPTSTDTQYF. The CDR3 DNA reads as TGTGCCAGCTCACCACCCACTAGCACAGATACGCAGTATTTT.

The chain links TRBV7-9 to TRBJ1-2; TRBD1 matches at 7 bases. The CDR3 consists of 13 residues. V dropped 3 bases and J dropped 3; count of bases not matched to a gene: 1. Germline CDR1 reads SEHNR; CDR2 reads FQNEAQ (reference sequence). CDR3 loop: CASSLTGYYGYTF. The CDR3 bases are TGTGCCAGCAGCTTGACAGGGTACTATGGCTACACCTTC.

The chain uses TRBV7-9 and TRBJ1-1; D gene uncertain. Germline assignment: CDR1 SEHNR and CDR2 FQNEAQ (reference sequence). The germline V and J ends were trimmed by 2 bases and 5 bases, with 15 bases remaining between them. The CDR3 is made up of 15 amino acids. The CDR3 DNA is TGTGCCAGCAGCTTATACCCGGACCGAGGGACTGAAGCTTTCTTT. It specifies CASSLYPDRGTEAFF.

The V gene is TRBV5-1, the J gene TRBJ2-3; tentatively, D is TRBD2 (7 bases). The CDR3 loop spans 16 amino acids. CDR1 is SGHRS and CDR2 is YFSETQ in the germline V gene. Deletions cut 0 bases from V and 2 bases from J, with 13 bases between. As DNA, the CDR3 is TGCGCCAGCAGCTTGGTGGCGGGGGCAGCCACAGATACGCAGTATTTT. Protein: CASSLVAGAATDTQYF.

The gene calls are TRBV7-3 and TRBJ2-1, with D tentatively TRBD1 (6 bases). The germline CDR1 and CDR2 sequences are SGHTA and FQGTGA. Deletions cut 6 bases from V and 7 bases from J, with 10 bases between. This CDR3 has 12 amino acids. CDR3 sequence reads: CASSLRGNEQFF. The CDR3 DNA reads TGTGCCAGCAGTCTTAGGGGGAATGAGCAGTTCTTC.

The chain is built from TRBV11-2 and TRBJ2-7, with 12 bases aligning to TRBD2. CDR3 length: 14 amino acids. V shed 7 bases and J 6 bases; nucleotides not matched to a gene: 7. Germline V CDR1 and CDR2: SGHAT, FQNNGV. The CDR3 here is CASNGLAGPSEQYF. The CDR3 DNA sequence: TGTGCCAGCAACGGACTAGCGGGGCCCTCCGAGCAGTACTTC.

This chain joins TRBV5-6 and TRBJ2-7, with D perhaps matching TRBD1 (6 bases). Trimming took off 1 base at V and 3 bases at J, with 14 bases between the two ends. This CDR3 is 15 amino acids long. Germline CDR1 and CDR2: SGHDT and YYEEEE. Here the CDR3 DNA reads TGTGCCAGCAGCTTGCGCTTCAGGGGCGGCTACGAGCAGTACTTC. Its protein is CASSLRFRGGYEQYF. The entire variable domain, with the rest obtained from reference TRBV5-6 and TRBJ2-7, is as follows: DAGVTQSPTHLIKTRGQQVTLRCSPKSGHDTVSWYQQALGQGPQFIFQYYEEEERQRGNFPDRFSGHQFPNYSSELNVNALLLGDSALYLCASSLRFRGGYEQYFGPGTRLTVT.

The chain combines TRBV18 with TRBJ2-2, with 7 bases matching TRBD2. Germline CDR1 KGHSH, CDR2 LQKENI. With 5 bases clipped from V and 1 base from J, the junction kept 4 bases outside the gene matches. This CDR3 spans 15 amino acids. The DNA of the CDR3 is TGTGCCAGCTCATCATTAGCGGGGAACACCGGGGAGCTGTTTTTT. As protein: CASSSLAGNTGELFF.